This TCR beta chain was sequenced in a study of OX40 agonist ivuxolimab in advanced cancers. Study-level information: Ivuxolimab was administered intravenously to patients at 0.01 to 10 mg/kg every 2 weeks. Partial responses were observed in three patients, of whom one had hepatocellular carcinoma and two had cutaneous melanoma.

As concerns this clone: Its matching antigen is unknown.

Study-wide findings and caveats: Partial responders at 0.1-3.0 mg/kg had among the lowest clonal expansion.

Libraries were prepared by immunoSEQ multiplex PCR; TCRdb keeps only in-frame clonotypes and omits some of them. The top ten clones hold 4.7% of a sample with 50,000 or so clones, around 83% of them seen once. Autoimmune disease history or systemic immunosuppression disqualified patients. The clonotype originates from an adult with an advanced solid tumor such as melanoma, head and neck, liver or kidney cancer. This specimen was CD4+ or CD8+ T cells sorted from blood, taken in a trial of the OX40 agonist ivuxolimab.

In DNA form, the CDR3 reads TGTGCCAGCAGTCCGAGTCCAGGGCCGAACACTGAAGCTTTCTTT. Translating gives CASSPSPGPNTEAFF. This chain links TRBV27 with TRBJ1-1, with D possibly being TRBD1 (5 bases). The CDR3 totals 15 residues. The germline V gene encodes CDR1 MNHEY and CDR2 SMNVEV (reference sequence). With 5 bases removed from V and 1 base from J, the gap between germline ends came to 14 bases.